This T cell receptor beta chain originates from a study of shared clonotypes between healthy human individuals. The input for sorted-subset replicate PCRs was around 0.2 ug DNA, 25,000 to 35,000 T cell genomes. The data were produced by immunoSEQ multiplex PCR, yet TCRdb's version contains in-frame clones alone and is incomplete. The table lists fewer than 1.8 million clones, just under 99% of them singletons, with roughly 0.35% in the top ten. Sequences were obtained from naive CD4+ T cells sorted from blood. Subset here: CD45RA+ positively selected. The receptor comes from a man younger than 40 in good health.

The CDR3 DNA follows: TGTGCCAGTAGTATTGTGCTCTCCTCCTACGAGCAGTACTTC. Amino acids: CASSIVLSSYEQYF. The genes are TRBV19 and TRBJ2-7; D is ambiguous. V was trimmed by 3 bases and J by 0 bases, leaving 9 bases between them. CDR1 LNHDA and CDR2 SQIVND come from the germline V gene (reference sequence). The CDR3 contains 14 residues.